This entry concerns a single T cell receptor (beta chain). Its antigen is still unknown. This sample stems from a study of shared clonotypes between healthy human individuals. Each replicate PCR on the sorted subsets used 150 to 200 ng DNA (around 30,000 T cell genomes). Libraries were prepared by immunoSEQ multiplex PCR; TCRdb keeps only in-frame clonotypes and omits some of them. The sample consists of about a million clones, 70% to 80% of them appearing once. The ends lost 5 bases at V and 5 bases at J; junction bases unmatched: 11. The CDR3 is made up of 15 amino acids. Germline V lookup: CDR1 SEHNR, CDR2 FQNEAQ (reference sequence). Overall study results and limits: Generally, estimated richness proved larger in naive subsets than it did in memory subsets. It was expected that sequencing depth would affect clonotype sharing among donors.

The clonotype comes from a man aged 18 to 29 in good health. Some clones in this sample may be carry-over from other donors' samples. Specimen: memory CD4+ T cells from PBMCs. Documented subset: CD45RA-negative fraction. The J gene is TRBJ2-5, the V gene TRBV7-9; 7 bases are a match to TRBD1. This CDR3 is CASSPGTVFGETQYF. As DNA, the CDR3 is TGTGCCAGCAGCCCCGGGACAGTTTTCGGTGAGACCCAGTACTTC.